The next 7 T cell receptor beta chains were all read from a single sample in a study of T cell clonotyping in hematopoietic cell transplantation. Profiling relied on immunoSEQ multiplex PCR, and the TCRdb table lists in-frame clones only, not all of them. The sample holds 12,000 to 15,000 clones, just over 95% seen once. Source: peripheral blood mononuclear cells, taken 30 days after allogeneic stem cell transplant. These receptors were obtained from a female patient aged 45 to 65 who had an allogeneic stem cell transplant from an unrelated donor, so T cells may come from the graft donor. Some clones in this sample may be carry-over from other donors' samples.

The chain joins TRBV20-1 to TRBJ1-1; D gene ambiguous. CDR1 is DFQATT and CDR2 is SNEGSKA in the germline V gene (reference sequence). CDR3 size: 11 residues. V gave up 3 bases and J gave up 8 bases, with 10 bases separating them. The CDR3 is CSASEMYEAFF. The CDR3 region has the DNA TGCAGTGCTAGTGAAATGTACGAAGCTTTCTTT.

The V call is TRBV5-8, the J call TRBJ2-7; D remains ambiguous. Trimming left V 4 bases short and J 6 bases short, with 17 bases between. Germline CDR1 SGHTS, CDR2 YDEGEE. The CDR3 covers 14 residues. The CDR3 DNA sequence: TGTGCCAGCAGCCCAGGACGGGTGTCTCGCGAGCAGTACTTC. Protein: CASSPGRVSREQYF.

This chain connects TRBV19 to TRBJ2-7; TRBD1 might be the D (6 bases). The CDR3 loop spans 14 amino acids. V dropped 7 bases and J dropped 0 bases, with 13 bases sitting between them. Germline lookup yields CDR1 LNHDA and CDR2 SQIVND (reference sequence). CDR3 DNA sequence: TGTGCCAGTATGATGGACAGAAACTCCTACGAGCAGTACTTC. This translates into CASMMDRNSYEQYF. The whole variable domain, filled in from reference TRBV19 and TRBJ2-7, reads DGGITQSPKYLFRKEGQNVTLSCEQNLNHDAMYWYRQDPGQGLRLIYYSQIVNDFQKGDIAEGYSVSREKKESFPLTVTSAQKNPTAFYLCASMMDRNSYEQYFGPGTRLTVT.

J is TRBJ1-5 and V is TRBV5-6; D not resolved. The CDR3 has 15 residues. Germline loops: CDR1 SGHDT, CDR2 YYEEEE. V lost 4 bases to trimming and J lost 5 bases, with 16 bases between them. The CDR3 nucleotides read TGTGCCAGCAGCAGGACCGACCTTATTGATCAGCCCCAGCATTTT. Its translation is CASSRTDLIDQPQHF.

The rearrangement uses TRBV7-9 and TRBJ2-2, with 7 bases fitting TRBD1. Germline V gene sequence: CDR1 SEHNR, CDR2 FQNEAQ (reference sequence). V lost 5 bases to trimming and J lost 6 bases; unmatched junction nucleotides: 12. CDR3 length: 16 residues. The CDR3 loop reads CASSPDRDRRAGELFF. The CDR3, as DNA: TGTGCCAGCAGCCCCGACAGGGACCGACGGGCCGGGGAGCTGTTTTTT.

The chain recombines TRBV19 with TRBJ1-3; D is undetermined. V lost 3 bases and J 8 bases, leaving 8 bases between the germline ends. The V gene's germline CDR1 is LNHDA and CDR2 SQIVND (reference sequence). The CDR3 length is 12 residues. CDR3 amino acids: CASSIARDTIYF. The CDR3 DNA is TGTGCCAGTAGTATCGCGCGGGACACCATATATTTT.

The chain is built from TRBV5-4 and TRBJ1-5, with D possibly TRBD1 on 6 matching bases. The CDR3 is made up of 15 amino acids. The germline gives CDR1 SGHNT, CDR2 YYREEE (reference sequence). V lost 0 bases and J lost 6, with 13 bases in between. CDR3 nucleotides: TGTGCCAGCAGCTTGGCGGGGGCGGCGAGTCAGCCCCAGCATTTT. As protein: CASSLAGAASQPQHF.